The 11 T cell receptor beta chains reported below all come from one sample, sequenced in a study of T-cell memory formation after mild COVID-19. Each CDR3 protein gets one entry after TCRdb re-called the 5' RACE reads with MiXCR. The repertoire holds about 350,000 distinct CDR3 sequences, roughly 15% seen once, with 22% in the top ten. The sequencing input was PBMCs or a T cell subset sorted from them (not recorded which). Every receptor here comes from a man between 18 and 35 years old who had mild COVID-19 (a few samples of this study predate the infection). Cell type and time point are not known.

This clonotype was counted a few times. The chain carries TRBV20-1 and TRBJ2-7; D unclear. Trimming pared 5 bases from V and 2 bases from J, leaving 16 bases between. Germline V gene sequence: CDR1 DFQATT, CDR2 SNEGSKA (reference sequence). This CDR3 has 14 amino acids. The CDR3 protein is CSAGRSPGTYEQYF. The CDR3 DNA is TGCAGTGCTGGCCGGTCCCCAGGAACCTACGAGCAGTACTTC.

This clonotype was detected ten times or more. The chain carries TRBV4-3 and TRBJ2-2; a weak D match, TRBD1 (6 bases). Trimming removed 2 bases from V and 5 bases from J, with 9 bases in between. This CDR3 is built from 14 residues. Germline V gene lookup returns CDR1 LGHNA and CDR2 YSLEER. The CDR3 reads CASSQRRGTGELFF. The CDR3 DNA reads as TGCGCCAGCAGCCAAAGAAGGGGGACCGGGGAGCTGTTTTTT.

In its sample, this clonotype was seen many times. The CDR3 sequence: CASSQEQTNTEAFF. DNA of the CDR3: TGTGCCAGCAGCCAAGAACAGACAAACACTGAAGCTTTCTTT. The rearrangement uses TRBV3-1 and TRBJ1-1; D is unclear. Trimming pared 0 bases from V and 2 bases from J, leaving 7 bases between. The CDR3 extends over 14 amino acids. CDR1 and CDR2 from the germline V gene are LGHDT and YNNKEL (reference sequence).

This clonotype was counted ten times or more. J is TRBJ2-1 and V is TRBV5-1; 11 nucleotides align to TRBD2. Germline V lookup: CDR1 SGHRS, CDR2 YFSETQ. With 0 bases clipped from V and 6 bases from J, the junction kept 2 bases outside the gene matches. CDR3 length equals 15 residues. For the CDR3, the DNA is TGCGCCAGCAGCTTGGGGACTAGCGGGCGCAATGAGCAGTTCTTC. It encodes CASSLGTSGRNEQFF.

There are a few counts of this clonotype. The V gene is TRBV4-1, the J gene TRBJ1-2; weak D call: TRBD1 (6 bases). With 1 base removed from V and 3 bases from J, the gap between germline ends came to 9 bases. The length of the CDR3 is 14 residues. CDR1 is MGHRA, CDR2 YSYEKL, per germline. CDR3 sequence: CASSQGGGDYGYTF. The CDR3 DNA reads TGCGCCAGCAGCCAAGGCGGGGGCGACTATGGCTACACCTTC.

This clonotype appeared many times. CDR3 in DNA: TGTGCCATCAGTGACAGGGGGCGGGAGACCCAGTACTTC. It translates to CAISDRGRETQYF. V and J are TRBV10-3 and TRBJ2-5, with 8 bases fitting TRBD1. Germline V gives CDR1 ENHRY, CDR2 SYGVKD. Trimming cost V 3 bases and J 5 bases; bases outside gene matches: 2. The CDR3 has 13 amino acids.

This clonotype was found a few times. This sequence joins TRBV7-2 and TRBJ2-5; possibly TRBD1 for D (6 bases). CDR1 and CDR2 (germline): SGHTA, FQGNSA. Trimming left V 0 bases short and J 1 base short, with 15 bases between. The CDR3 totals 17 residues. The CDR3 DNA reads as TGTGCCAGCAGCTTAGCGCCGAGACAGGAGATCCAAGAGACCCAGTACTTC. Encoded protein: CASSLAPRQEIQETQYF. Supplemented by reference TRBV7-2 and TRBJ2-5, the full variable domain reads GAGVSQSPSNKVTEKGKDVELRCDPISGHTALYWYRQSLGQGLEFLIYFQGNSAPDKSGLPSDRFSAERTGGSVSTLTIQRTQQEDSAVYLCASSLAPRQEIQETQYFGPGTRLLVL.

A few counts support this clonotype. The chain has TRBV10-2 and TRBJ1-1; 8 nucleotides line up with TRBD1. V lost 1 base, J lost 6 bases, and 4 bases stayed unmatched. Germline V CDR1 and CDR2: WSHSY, SAAADI. This CDR3 region has 14 residues. CDR3 in DNA: TGCGCCAGCAGTGAGTTTCAGGGGGCGGCTGAAGCTTTCTTT. It specifies CASSEFQGAAEAFF.

This clonotype was seen only a few times. This rearrangement joins TRBV28 to TRBJ2-5; D is possibly TRBD2 (6 bases). The CDR3 is 13 amino acids. Per germline, CDR1 MDHEN and CDR2 SYDVKM. The V and J ends lost 6 bases and 9 bases respectively, with 17 bases between them. DNA for the CDR3: TGTGCCAGCAGCCTCGGGCGTCGGAGGGCCCAGTACTTC. Its protein is CASSLGRRRAQYF.

This chain connects TRBV15 to TRBJ2-7, with TRBD1 matching over 8 bases. V shed 1 base, J shed 2 bases, and the junction held 4 bases outside the gene matches. This CDR3 is built from 15 residues. Germline CDR1 reads LNHNV; CDR2 reads YYDKDF (reference sequence). The CDR3: CATSRGHRGAYEQYF. The CDR3 coding sequence is TGTGCCACCAGCAGAGGTCACAGGGGGGCCTACGAGCAGTACTTC.

This clonotype appeared a few times. This chain joins TRBV4-2 and TRBJ1-4, with unresolved D. The CDR3 sequence is 17 residues long. The germline V and J ends were trimmed by 0 bases and 6 bases, with 17 bases remaining between them. Germline values: CDR1 LGHNA, CDR2 YNFKEQ. The CDR3 DNA reads as TGTGCCAGCAGCCAAGACCCTGACCCGGCGAACCATGAAAAACTGTTTTTT. This gives the protein CASSQDPDPANHEKLFF.